This T cell receptor (beta chain) was sequenced in a study of blood T cell repertoires in COVID-19. Across the whole study: Samples of COVID-19 (acute and convalescent) were obtained from the United States, Italy and Spain. Sources were T cells, B-cell-depleted T cells, or PBMCs; the material itself was cDNA or gDNA.

Per the study methods: The authors estimated nucleated cell counts from reference gene primer amplification. The method was immunoSEQ multiplex PCR; TCRdb's version includes in-frame clones alone and lacks a portion of them. Clonal size and the V and J genes are those of that table, whereas D and trimming came from the DNA. The sample includes 45,000 to 55,000 clones, over 70% seen only once; the top ten take about 5%. Germline loops: CDR1 MNHEY, CDR2 SMNVEV (reference sequence). Trimming removed 8 bases at V and 2 bases at J, with 9 bases between. This CDR3 comprises 13 residues. The sequence derives from a human donor in a cohort sampled during active COVID-19. The material sequenced was peripheral blood. The chain links TRBV27 to TRBJ2-2; no definite D call. The CDR3: CASCRLNTGELFF. The CDR3 DNA reads as TGTGCCAGCTGTAGACTTAACACCGGGGAGCTGTTTTTT.